The sequence of this TCR beta chain was determined in a study of control samples from healthy donors and cancer patients. Clones were sequenced by immunoSEQ multiplex PCR, and TCRdb holds only the in-frame ones, with some missing. The sample lists 90,000 to 120,000 clones, approximately 82% occurring once. The sequenced sample consisted of blood. The clonotype was recovered from a man aged 18 to 29 in good health.

CDR3 nucleotides: TGTGCCAGTAGTATGGGTAGGGGGGTTCCCAATGAGCAGTTCTTC. It translates to CASSMGRGVPNEQFF. The V gene is TRBV19, the J gene TRBJ2-1; D could derive from TRBD1 or TRBD2 (6 bases each). The CDR3 has 15 amino acids. Trimming took 3 bases from V and 6 from J, leaving 15 bases between them. Germline values: CDR1 LNHDA, CDR2 SQIVND (reference sequence).